Following are 12 T cell receptor beta chains from one sample sequenced in a study of glioma-infiltrating T cells. Amplification of TCR alpha and beta CDR3 regions from RNA used iRepertoire nested multiplex PCR. Each CDR3 protein is one row after TCRdb ran MiXCR on the multiplex PCR reads. The table shows more than 300,000 distinct CDR3 sequences, with roughly two fifths occurring only once. Sequenced sample: glioma tissue, nonneoplastic brain tissue, or PBMCs (not recorded which). These TCRs come from a human donor with low-grade glioma or glioblastoma, undergoing nonglioma brain surgery, or in good health (not recorded which).

As for this clonotype: One end of the junction is discordant with germline, which a read error may explain. The V call is TRBV19, the J call TRBJ1-5; maybe TRBD1 (5 bases). The CDR3 loop spans 14 amino acids. CDR1 is LNHDA and CDR2 is SQIVND in the germline V gene (reference sequence). DNA of the CDR3: TGTGCCAGTAATGTTGAGGACACCAATCGGCCCCAGCATTTT. Its translation is CASNVEDTNRPQHF.

V usage is TRBV6-6 and J usage is TRBJ1-5; unclear D gene. Trimming shortened V by 2 bases and J by 1 base, and 9 bases separated the two germline ends. The V gene's germline CDR1 is MNHNY and CDR2 SVGAGI (reference sequence). The CDR3 loop spans 15 amino acids. Written as DNA, the CDR3 is TGTGCCAGCAGTTACCGATCGATGAGCAATCAGCCCCAGCATTTT. Translating gives CASSYRSMSNQPQHF.

In its sample, this clonotype was seen a few times. The J gene is TRBJ1-5, the V gene TRBV19; D gene uncertain. V lost 4 bases, J lost 0 bases, and 10 bases lay in between. CDR3 length: 15 residues. Germline CDR1 and CDR2: LNHDA and SQIVND (reference sequence). DNA of the CDR3: TGTGCCAGTAGTACACAGCACTATAGCAATCAGCCCCAGCATTTT. Protein product: CASSTQHYSNQPQHF.

The chain couples TRBV6-5 to TRBJ2-7; 9 bases line up with TRBD1. With V trimmed by 2 bases and J by 4 bases, 6 bases remained unmatched. Germline V gene lookup returns CDR1 MNHEY and CDR2 SVGAGI. This CDR3 has 15 residues. The CDR3 here is CASSYDRGGGYEQYF. The CDR3 nucleotides read TGTGCCAGCAGTTACGACAGGGGGGGAGGTTACGAGCAGTACTTC.

This clonotype was picked up a small number of times. CDR3: CASSDGTQETQYF. Written as DNA, the CDR3 is TGTGCCAGCAGTGATGGGACCCAAGAGACCCAGTACTTC. V and J are TRBV2 and TRBJ2-5; tentatively, D is TRBD1 or TRBD2 (5 bases each). The CDR3 extends over 13 amino acids. The germline V gene encodes CDR1 SNHLY and CDR2 FYNNEI. Trimming took 3 bases from V and 1 from J, leaving 6 bases between them.

This clonotype was observed many times. The rearrangement links TRBV27 to TRBJ1-2; D remains unclear. There are 14 residues in the CDR3. Deletions cut 2 bases from V and 4 bases from J, with 11 bases between. Germline V gives CDR1 MNHEY, CDR2 SMNVEV (reference sequence). The CDR3 DNA reads as TGTGCCAGCAGTTTAAGGGAGAACCTCTATGGCTACACCTTC. It specifies CASSLRENLYGYTF.

This clonotype was seen a handful of times. V gene TRBV7-9 combines with J gene TRBJ2-1; TRBD2 might be the D (5 bases). The CDR3 has 11 residues. From germline, CDR1 is SEHNR and CDR2 FQNEAQ (reference sequence). V lost 3 bases to trimming and J lost 14 bases, with 11 bases between them. As DNA, the CDR3 is TGTGCCAGCAGCTTCGACCAGAGGGAGTTCTTC. Translated: CASSFDQREFF. The full variable domain, rest sourced from reference TRBV7-9 and TRBJ2-1, is DTGVSQNPRHKITKRGQNVTFRCDPISEHNRLYWYRQTLGQGPEFLTYFQNEAQLEKSRLLSDRFSAERPKGSFSTLEIQRTEQGDSAMYLCASSFDQREFFGPGTRLTVL.

This clonotype was recorded a few times. The CDR3 nucleotides read TGTGCCAGCACACCGAGGACGAACACCGGGGAGCTGTTTTTT. This encodes CASTPRTNTGELFF. V gene TRBV6-1 combines with J gene TRBJ2-2; the D is unclear. Trimming shortened V by 7 bases and J by 0 bases, and 9 bases separated the two germline ends. The germline gives CDR1 MNHNS, CDR2 SASEGT. CDR3 length equals 14 residues.

As concerns this clonotype: One end of the junction does not line up with germline, which may come from a read error. The chain combines TRBV6-1 with TRBJ2-1; 8 bases agree with TRBD1. The CDR3 consists of 14 residues. CDR1 and CDR2 from the germline V gene are MNHNS and SASEGT. The DNA for the CDR3 is TGTGCCAGCAGTAAACCGGGACAGGTGGATGAGCAGCTCTTC. Translating gives CASSKPGQVDEQLF.

The table lists this clonotype with many counts. The chain carries TRBV25-1 and TRBJ1-1, with D perhaps TRBD1 (5 bases). CDR1 and CDR2 (germline): MGHDK, SYGVNS. V lost 3 bases and J lost 7, with 15 bases in between. This CDR3 has 14 amino acids. Here the CDR3 DNA reads TGTGCCAGCAGTGAGGACATCGGTCCGGATGAAGCTTTCTTT. Protein sequence: CASSEDIGPDEAFF.

This chain joins TRBV7-9 and TRBJ1-6; TRBD1 is a possible D gene (5 bases). The CDR3 is 14 amino acids. CDR1 is SEHNR, CDR2 FQNEAQ, per germline (reference sequence). V lost 5 bases to trimming and J lost 9 bases, with 14 bases between them. In nucleotides, the CDR3 is TGTGCCAGCAGCCCGGGACTAAGGAGTTCACCCCTCCACTTT. Its translation: CASSPGLRSSPLHF.

In regard to this clonotype: Because the CDR3 is missing its conserved closing phenylalanine or tryptophan, this is likely a read error. This chain uses TRBV6-5 with TRBJ2-3; 10 nucleotides match TRBD2. This CDR3 has 17 residues. Germline CDR1 reads MNHEY; CDR2 reads SVGAGI. The J segment lost 0 bases and the V segment lost 6 bases, leaving 9 bases of the junction unmatched. In DNA, the CDR3 is TGTGCCAGCAGCCCTCCGGGACTAGCGTCTAGCACAGATACGCAGTATTCT. As protein: CASSPPGLASSTDTQYS.